Below, 19 T cell receptor beta chains from the same sample are listed, as sequenced in a study of blood T cells in healthy people across ages. The use of a sample-barcoded 5' primer and a J-beta primer mix characterized a second PCR of roughly 6 to 11 cycles. Via MiXCR, TCRdb re-called the 5' RACE reads, giving one row per CDR3 protein. The sample includes about 380,000 distinct CDR3 sequences, 45% to 60% of them seen just once. Sample: blood. Every receptor here comes from a man between 60 and 70 years old in good health.

This clonotype has a handful of counts. The J gene is TRBJ1-6, the V gene TRBV5-1; D is ambiguous. The germline V and J ends were trimmed by 5 bases and 7 bases, with 13 bases remaining between them. This CDR3 contains 14 residues. Germline assignment: CDR1 SGHRS and CDR2 YFSETQ. The CDR3 DNA sequence: TGCGCCAGCAGAAGGGCGGGGATCAATTCACCCCTCCACTTT. Protein product: CASRRAGINSPLHF.

This chain connects TRBV20-1 to TRBJ2-1; D may be TRBD1 or TRBD2 (6 bases each). CDR1 is DFQATT, CDR2 SNEGSKA, per germline (reference sequence). Trimming removed 1 base from V and 8 bases from J, with 15 bases in between. This CDR3 is 14 amino acids long. CDR3 nucleotide sequence: TGCAGTGCTAGAGGGGGGGCCCTTAGGGATGAGCAGTTCTTC. The encoded protein is CSARGGALRDEQFF.

This chain connects TRBV2 to TRBJ2-1; 8 bases line up with TRBD2. J was trimmed by 6 bases and V by 2 bases; bases with no gene match: 6. The CDR3 totals 15 residues. The germline V gene has CDR1 SNHLY and CDR2 FYNNEI. The CDR3 bases are TGTGCCAGCAGTGAAATCGGGGGGGCCCCCAATGAGCAGTTCTTC. Its translation is CASSEIGGAPNEQFF.

This clonotype was seen repeatedly, ten times or more. The V and J genes are TRBV7-8 and TRBJ2-5; 7 bases agree with TRBD2. Per the germline V gene, CDR1 is SGHVS and CDR2 is FQNEAQ. The CDR3 sequence is 15 residues long. V gave up 4 bases and J gave up 7 bases; unmatched junction bases: 12. The CDR3 sequence is CASSSVRDGGSTQYF. As DNA, the CDR3 is TGTGCCAGCAGCTCGGTCCGGGACGGGGGGTCGACCCAGTACTTC.

This clonotype was observed once. V is TRBV7-2 and J is TRBJ2-7, with D perhaps matching TRBD2 (5 bases). The tail of the sequence fits TRBJ2-5 better, so the J call may be wrong. Germline CDR1 reads SGHTA; CDR2 reads FQGNSA. The CDR3 covers 14 residues. CDR3 DNA sequence: TGTGCCAGCAGCTTAGGAGGAGTAGCGGAGACCCAGTACTTC. Translation: CASSLGGVAETQYF.

This clonotype was counted many times. The chain's CDR3 is CSARLSNTGETQYF. DNA for the CDR3: TGCAGTGCTAGATTATCCAATACTGGAGAGACCCAGTACTTC. The chain couples TRBV20-1 to TRBJ2-5; the D is unclear. The V end lost 2 bases, the J end lost 4 bases, and 14 bases lay between the germline ends. The CDR3 runs to 14 residues. Germline-derived CDR1 and CDR2 are DFQATT and SNEGSKA (reference sequence).

The gene calls are TRBV20-1 and TRBJ1-2; no definite D call. The CDR3 is made up of 16 amino acids. V lost 2 bases, J lost 1 base, and 17 bases lay in between. The germline gives CDR1 DFQATT, CDR2 SNEGSKA (reference sequence). This chain's CDR3 is CSARINSSPSNYGYTF. In nucleotides, the CDR3 is TGCAGTGCTAGAATCAACAGCTCACCCAGTAACTATGGCTACACCTTC.

The chain uses TRBV20-1 and TRBJ2-3; unclear D gene. Trimming removed 3 bases from V and 0 bases from J, with 4 bases in between. In germline, CDR1 is DFQATT, CDR2 SNEGSKA (reference sequence). The CDR3 sequence is 12 residues long. The CDR3, as DNA: TGCAGTGCTAGTTACAGCACAGATACGCAGTATTTT. Its protein product is CSASYSTDTQYF.

This clonotype has at least ten counts. The chain links TRBV20-1 to TRBJ2-3; a possible D gene is TRBD2 (5 bases). This CDR3 contains 15 residues. From germline, CDR1 is DFQATT and CDR2 SNEGSKA (reference sequence). The germline V and J ends were trimmed by 6 bases and 2 bases, with 18 bases remaining between them. The CDR3 reads CSANSGRDITDTQYF. CDR3 DNA: TGCAGTGCCAACTCGGGGAGAGACATCACAGATACGCAGTATTTT.

This clonotype showed up just a few times. CDR3 sequence: CASTSPRGEQYF. The CDR3 bases are TGTGCCAGCACTTCTCCCCGTGGGGAGCAGTACTTC. The rearrangement links TRBV3-1 to TRBJ2-4, with a tentative D call TRBD2 (5 bases). The germline gives CDR1 LGHDT, CDR2 YNNKEL (reference sequence). V was trimmed by 7 bases and J by 13 bases, leaving 17 bases between them. There are 12 residues in the CDR3.

This clonotype showed up just once. The junction differs from germline at one of its ends, possibly a read error. The rearrangement joins TRBV6-5 to TRBJ1-2, with TRBD1 as a possible D gene (5 bases). The CDR3 sequence is 15 residues long. The germline V gene encodes CDR1 MNHEY and CDR2 SVGAGI. CDR3: CASSSRGGVYYGHTF. The CDR3 DNA is TGTGCCAGCAGTTCCCGGGGGGGGGTTTACTATGGCCACACCTTC.

This clonotype was observed a few times. The chain has TRBV10-3 and TRBJ2-3; D is tentatively TRBD1 or TRBD2 (6 bases each). CDR1 is ENHRY and CDR2 is SYGVKD in the germline V gene. CDR3 length: 15 amino acids. Trimming took 2 bases from V and 1 from J, leaving 10 bases between them. CDR3 protein: CAISERGLRTDTQYF. Here the CDR3 DNA reads TGTGCCATCAGTGAGCGGGGGCTACGCACAGATACGCAGTATTTT.

The rearrangement links TRBV7-9 to TRBJ1-2; the D is unclear. Trimming took off 5 bases at V and 0 bases at J, with 10 bases between the two ends. Per the germline V gene, CDR1 is SEHNR and CDR2 is FQNEAQ (reference sequence). The CDR3 is 14 residues long. CDR3 protein: CASSPCGPNYGYTF. In nucleotides, the CDR3 is TGTGCCAGCAGCCCTTGTGGACCTAACTATGGCTACACCTTC.

The table lists this clonotype with a few counts. The V gene is TRBV29-1, the J gene TRBJ1-2; weak D call: TRBD1 (6 bases). From germline, CDR1 is SQVTM and CDR2 ANQGSEA. V was pared by 7 bases and J by 5 bases, with 29 bases between. The CDR3 is made up of 17 amino acids. The CDR3 nucleotides read TGCAGCGCGAAAAAGGGGGTTCTACCTTCCGACCCTTATGGCTACACCTTC. Amino acid sequence: CSAKKGVLPSDPYGYTF.

The rearrangement joins TRBV29-1 to TRBJ2-1, with 7 bases aligning to TRBD1. From germline, CDR1 is SQVTM and CDR2 ANQGSEA. The CDR3 is made up of 11 amino acids. The V and J ends lost 0 bases and 10 bases, in that order; junction bases with no gene match: 0. The DNA of the CDR3 is TGCAGCGTTGAAGAGACAGGGGAGCAGTTCTTC. Its protein product is CSVEETGEQFF.

This clonotype was seen once. This chain uses TRBV20-1 with TRBJ2-3; 7 nucleotides agree with TRBD2. The ends lost 4 bases at V and 0 bases at J; junction bases unmatched: 7. This CDR3 contains 15 residues. Germline V CDR1 and CDR2: DFQATT, SNEGSKA (reference sequence). CDR3 sequence (DNA): TGCAGTGCTACCGGGACTACCTCTAGCACAGATACGCAGTATTTT. Translated, it gives CSATGTTSSTDTQYF.

This clonotype appeared a few times. The rearrangement joins TRBV5-5 to TRBJ2-5, with a weak D call TRBD1 (6 bases). Germline CDR1 is SGHKS and CDR2 is YYEKEE (reference sequence). The V and J ends lost 4 bases and 2 bases respectively, with 18 bases between them. CDR3 length: 16 residues. The CDR3 sequence: CASSRRWGQRQETQYF. The DNA for the CDR3 is TGTGCCAGCAGCAGGAGGTGGGGGCAAAGGCAAGAGACCCAGTACTTC.

This chain connects TRBV7-8 to TRBJ1-5, with TRBD1 identical over 8 bases. Germline-derived CDR1 and CDR2 are SGHVS and FQNEAQ. The CDR3 is 15 amino acids. Unmatched junction bases numbered 9, after V lost 5 bases and J lost 6 bases. CDR3 protein: CASSPGQGRGQPQHF. The CDR3 DNA reads as TGTGCCAGCAGCCCCGGACAGGGAAGGGGTCAGCCCCAGCATTTT.

The V gene is TRBV6-6, the J gene TRBJ2-3; 9 bases are shared with TRBD2. Germline V lookup: CDR1 MNHNY, CDR2 SVGAGI (reference sequence). J gave up 6 bases and V 6 bases, and 13 bases lay outside the gene matches. The CDR3 sequence is 16 residues long. CDR3 in DNA: TGTGCCAGCAGGGATACCGGGACTAGCAGAGGCGATACGCAGTATTTT. Residues: CASRDTGTSRGDTQYF.